The 8 T cell receptor beta chains presented below share a single source sample, sequenced in a study of control samples from healthy donors and cancer patients. This table comes from immunoSEQ multiplex PCR, and its TCRdb copy is limited to in-frame clones, with some not included. The repertoire has 80,000 to 100,000 clones, 80% to 90% of them found once; the top ten carry around an eighth. The sample consisted of blood. The receptors come from a man aged 30-40 years in good health.

This clone occurred a few times. The chain is built from TRBV7-2 and TRBJ2-3, with TRBD2 matching over 12 bases. CDR1 is SGHTA, CDR2 FQGNSA, per germline. The trim removed 3 bases at V and 5 bases at J, leaving 9 bases unmatched. This CDR3 has 17 amino acids. The CDR3 DNA follows: TGTGCCAGCAGCTTCTTACCGACTAGCGGGAGAAGAGATACGCAGTATTTT. It encodes CASSFLPTSGRRDTQYF.

This clone was detected only once. This chain connects TRBV10-1 to TRBJ2-1; perhaps D is TRBD1 or TRBD2 (5 bases each). V was shortened by 0 bases and J by 8 bases, with 14 bases between the two germline ends. Germline CDR1 and CDR2: WNHNN and SYGVQD (reference sequence). This CDR3 region has 15 residues. CDR3 residues: CASSESGASSHEQFF. DNA of the CDR3: TGCGCCAGCAGTGAGTCCGGGGCGTCCTCCCATGAGCAGTTCTTC.

The genes are TRBV10-3 and TRBJ2-7, with 10 bases fitting TRBD1. The CDR3 totals 14 residues. The germline CDR1 and CDR2 sequences are ENHRY and SYGVKD. V dropped 5 bases and J dropped 3; count of bases not matched to a gene: 4. CDR3 nucleotides: TGTGCCATCAGTCCGGGGACAGGGGACTACGAGCAGTACTTC. Translation gives CAISPGTGDYEQYF.

The chain carries TRBV25-1 and TRBJ2-6; 10 nucleotides align to TRBD1. J gave up 2 bases and V 6 bases, and 7 bases lay outside the gene matches. The CDR3 covers 17 residues. The germline V gene encodes CDR1 MGHDK and CDR2 SYGVNS. As DNA, the CDR3 is TGTGCCAGCAGCTCCGGGACAGGGGTAGCTGGGGCCAACGTCCTGACTTTC. This translates into CASSSGTGVAGANVLTF.

This chain connects TRBV5-1 to TRBJ2-3, with 14 bases that match TRBD2. Germline V lookup: CDR1 SGHRS, CDR2 YFSETQ. J was trimmed by 5 bases and V by 5 bases; bases with no gene match: 1. This CDR3 is built from 14 residues. The CDR3 DNA follows: TGCGCCAGCAGGACTAGCGGGAGGGGAGATACGCAGTATTTT. This codes for CASRTSGRGDTQYF.

V usage is TRBV6-2 or TRBV6-3 and J usage is TRBJ2-3; D possibly corresponds to TRBD1 (5 bases). CDR1 and CDR2 from the germline V gene are MNHEY and SVGEGT. The CDR3 runs 16 residues. V was trimmed by 6 bases and J by 1 base, leaving 17 bases between them. CDR3 protein: CASSQGWGSGTDTQYF. In DNA form, the CDR3 reads TGTGCCAGCAGCCAGGGTTGGGGATCAGGCACAGATACGCAGTATTTT.

The rearrangement joins TRBV12-3 or TRBV12-4 to TRBJ1-2, with D unresolved. The CDR3 is 12 amino acids. V was shortened by 5 bases and J by 9 bases, with 13 bases between the two germline ends. This CDR3 reads CASSPWAASYTF. The CDR3 DNA sequence: TGTGCCAGCAGTCCCTGGGCCGCGAGCTACACCTTC.

In its sample, this clone was seen a few times. This rearrangement joins TRBV6-2 or TRBV6-3 to TRBJ2-7; perhaps TRBD1 as D (6 bases). Germline V gene lookup returns CDR1 MNHEY and CDR2 SVGEGT. The germline V and J ends were trimmed by 4 bases and 3 bases, with 22 bases remaining between them. The CDR3 consists of 17 residues. The CDR3 coding sequence is TGTGCCAGCAGTTCGACAGGTCGTTGGAGGTTTATCTACGAGCAGTACTTC. It yields the protein CASSSTGRWRFIYEQYF.